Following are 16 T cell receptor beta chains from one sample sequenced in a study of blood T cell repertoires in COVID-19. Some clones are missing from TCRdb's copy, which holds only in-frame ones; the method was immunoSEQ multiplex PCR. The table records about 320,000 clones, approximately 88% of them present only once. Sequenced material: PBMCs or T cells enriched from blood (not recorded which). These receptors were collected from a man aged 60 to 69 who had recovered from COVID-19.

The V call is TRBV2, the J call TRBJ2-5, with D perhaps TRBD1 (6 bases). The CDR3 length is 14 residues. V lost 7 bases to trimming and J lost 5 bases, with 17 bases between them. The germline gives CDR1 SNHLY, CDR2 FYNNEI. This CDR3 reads CASKQGSLDETQYF. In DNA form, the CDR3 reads TGTGCCAGCAAACAGGGAAGTCTTGATGAGACCCAGTACTTC.

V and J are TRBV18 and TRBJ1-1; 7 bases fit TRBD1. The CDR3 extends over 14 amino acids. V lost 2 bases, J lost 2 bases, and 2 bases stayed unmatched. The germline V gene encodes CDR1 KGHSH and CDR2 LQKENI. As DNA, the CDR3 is TGTGCCAGCTCACCAGCAGGGGGTAACACTGAAGCTTTCTTT. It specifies CASSPAGGNTEAFF.

CDR3 amino acids: CASSRGDPYEQYF. CDR3 bases: TGTGCCAGTAGTAGGGGGGATCCCTACGAGCAGTACTTC. This sequence joins TRBV19 and TRBJ2-7, with D maybe TRBD2 (6 bases). This CDR3 region has 13 residues. Per germline, CDR1 LNHDA and CDR2 SQIVND (reference sequence). V lost 4 bases to trimming and J lost 2 bases, with 9 bases between them.

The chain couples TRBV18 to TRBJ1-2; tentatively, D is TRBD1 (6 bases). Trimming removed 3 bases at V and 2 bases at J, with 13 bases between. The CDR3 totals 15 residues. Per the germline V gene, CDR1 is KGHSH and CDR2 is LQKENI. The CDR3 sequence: CASSPGPQGNYGYTF. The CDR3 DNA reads TGTGCCAGCTCACCGGGACCCCAGGGGAACTATGGCTACACCTTC.

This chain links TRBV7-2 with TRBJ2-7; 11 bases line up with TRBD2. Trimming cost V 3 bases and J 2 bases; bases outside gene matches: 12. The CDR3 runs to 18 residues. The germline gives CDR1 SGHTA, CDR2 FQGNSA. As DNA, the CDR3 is TGTGCCAGCAGCTTCACAGGGGGTGGTAGCGGGAGGGCCTACGAGCAGTACTTC. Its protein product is CASSFTGGGSGRAYEQYF. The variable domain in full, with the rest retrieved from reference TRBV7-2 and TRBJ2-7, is GAGVSQSPSNKVTEKGKDVELRCDPISGHTALYWYRQSLGQGLEFLIYFQGNSAPDKSGLPSDRFSAERTGGSVSTLTIQRTQQEDSAVYLCASSFTGGGSGRAYEQYFGPGTRLTVT.

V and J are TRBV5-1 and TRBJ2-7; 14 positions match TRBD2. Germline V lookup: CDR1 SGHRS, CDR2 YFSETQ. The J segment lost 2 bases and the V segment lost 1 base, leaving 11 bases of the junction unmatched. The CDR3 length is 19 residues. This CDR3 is CASSLTGLAGAGVAYEQYF. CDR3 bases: TGCGCCAGCAGCTTGACGGGACTAGCGGGAGCGGGGGTAGCCTACGAGCAGTACTTC.

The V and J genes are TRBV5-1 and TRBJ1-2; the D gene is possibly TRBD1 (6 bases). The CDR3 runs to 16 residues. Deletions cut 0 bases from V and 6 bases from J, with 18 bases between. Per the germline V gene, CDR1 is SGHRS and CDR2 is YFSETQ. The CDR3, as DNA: TGCGCCAGCAGCTTGGACCCCCAACAGGGATTTCATGGCTACACCTTC. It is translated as CASSLDPQQGFHGYTF.

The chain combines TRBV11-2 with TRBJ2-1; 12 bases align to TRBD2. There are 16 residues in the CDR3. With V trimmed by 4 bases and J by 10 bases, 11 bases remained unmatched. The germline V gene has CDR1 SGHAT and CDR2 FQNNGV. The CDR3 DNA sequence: TGTGCCAGCAGCTCGCGACTAGCGGGGGCGTTACGGGAGCAGTTCTTC. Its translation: CASSSRLAGALREQFF.

CDR3 sequence: CASRDDRGPTEQYF. The DNA of the CDR3 is TGTGCCAGCAGGGATGACAGGGGTCCGACCGAGCAGTACTTC. J is TRBJ2-7 and V is TRBV25-1, with 8 bases that match TRBD1. This CDR3 region has 14 residues. V was clipped by 6 bases and J by 6 bases; unmatched bases: 10. Germline assignment: CDR1 MGHDK and CDR2 SYGVNS.

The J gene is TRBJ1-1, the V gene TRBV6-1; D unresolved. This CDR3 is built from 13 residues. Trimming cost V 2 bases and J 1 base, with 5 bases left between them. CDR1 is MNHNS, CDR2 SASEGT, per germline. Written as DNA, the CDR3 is TGTGCCAGCAGTGAAAGAGGGAACACTGAAGCTTTCTTT. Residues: CASSERGNTEAFF.

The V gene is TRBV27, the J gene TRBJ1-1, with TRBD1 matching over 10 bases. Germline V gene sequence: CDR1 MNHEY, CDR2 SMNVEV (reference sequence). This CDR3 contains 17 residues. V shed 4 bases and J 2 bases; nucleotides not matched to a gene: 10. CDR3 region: CASSSYPGQGSNTEAFF. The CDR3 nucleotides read TGTGCCAGCAGTTCGTATCCGGGACAGGGGAGTAACACTGAAGCTTTCTTT.

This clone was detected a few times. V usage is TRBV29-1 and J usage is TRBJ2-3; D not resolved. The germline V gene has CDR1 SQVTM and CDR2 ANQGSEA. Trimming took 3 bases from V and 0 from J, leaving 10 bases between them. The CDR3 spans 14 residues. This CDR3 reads CSVERSYSTDTQYF. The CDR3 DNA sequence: TGCAGCGTTGAGAGGAGTTATAGCACAGATACGCAGTATTTT.

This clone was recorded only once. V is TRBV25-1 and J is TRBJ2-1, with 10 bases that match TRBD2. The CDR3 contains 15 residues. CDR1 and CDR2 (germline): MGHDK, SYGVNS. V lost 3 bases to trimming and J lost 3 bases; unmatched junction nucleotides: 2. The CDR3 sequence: CASSDIAGGYNEQFF. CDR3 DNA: TGTGCCAGCAGTGACATAGCGGGGGGCTACAATGAGCAGTTCTTC.

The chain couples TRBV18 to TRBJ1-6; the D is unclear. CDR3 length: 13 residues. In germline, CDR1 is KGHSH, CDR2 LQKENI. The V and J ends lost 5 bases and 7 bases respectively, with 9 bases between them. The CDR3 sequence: CASSTSQNSPLHF. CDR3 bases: TGTGCCAGCTCAACCTCCCAGAATTCACCCCTCCACTTT.

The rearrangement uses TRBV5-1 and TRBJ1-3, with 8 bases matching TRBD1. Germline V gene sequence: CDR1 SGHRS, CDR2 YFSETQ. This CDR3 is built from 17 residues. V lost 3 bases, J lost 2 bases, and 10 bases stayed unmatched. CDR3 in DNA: TGCGCCAGCAGCTACCAGGGGGCCTGGGAAGCTGGAAACACCATATATTTT. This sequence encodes CASSYQGAWEAGNTIYF.

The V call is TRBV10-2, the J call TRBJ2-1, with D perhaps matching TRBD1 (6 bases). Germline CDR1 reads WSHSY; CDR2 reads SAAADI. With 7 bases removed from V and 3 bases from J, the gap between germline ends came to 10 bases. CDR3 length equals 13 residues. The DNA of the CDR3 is TGCGCCAGCAATCTGGACAGCTACAATGAGCAGTTCTTC. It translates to CASNLDSYNEQFF.